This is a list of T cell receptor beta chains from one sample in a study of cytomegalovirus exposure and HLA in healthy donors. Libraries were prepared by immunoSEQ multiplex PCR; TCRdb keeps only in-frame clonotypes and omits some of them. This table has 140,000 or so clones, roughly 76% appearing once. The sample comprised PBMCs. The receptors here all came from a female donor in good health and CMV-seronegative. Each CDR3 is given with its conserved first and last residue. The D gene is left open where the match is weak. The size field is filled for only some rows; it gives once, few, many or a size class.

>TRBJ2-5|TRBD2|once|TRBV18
TGTGCCAGCTCACCACCGGGACTAGCGGGAGAGGAGACCCAGTACTTC
CASSPPGLAGEETQYF
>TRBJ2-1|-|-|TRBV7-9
TGTGCCAGCAGCACCCATAGCCTAAATGAGCAGTTCTTC
CASSTHSLNEQFF
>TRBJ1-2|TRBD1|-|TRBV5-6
TGTGCCAGCAGCCCTTCAGCAGCAGGGGGCGACTATGGCTACACCTTC
CASSPSAAGGDYGYTF
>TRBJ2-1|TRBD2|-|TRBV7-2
TGTGCCAGCAGCTTTGGGGGACTAGCGGTCCGAGGCAATGAGCAGTTCTTC
CASSFGGLAVRGNEQFF
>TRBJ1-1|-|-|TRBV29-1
TGCAGCGTTCTGATTCAGGGTGAAGCTTTCTTT
CSVLIQGEAFF
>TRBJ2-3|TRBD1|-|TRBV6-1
TGTGCCAGCAGTGACCTTCTCAGGGGGAACACAGATACGCAGTATTTT
CASSDLLRGNTDTQYF
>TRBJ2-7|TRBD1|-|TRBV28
TGTGCCAGCAGCCTCGACAGGGACGAGCAGTACTTC
CASSLDRDEQYF
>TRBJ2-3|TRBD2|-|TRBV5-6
TGTGCCAGCAGCTGGGGGGGGACTAGCGGGAGCACAGATACGCAGTATTTT
CASSWGGTSGSTDTQYF
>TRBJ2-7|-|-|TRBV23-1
TGCGCCAGCAGAGGGGGACTATTATACGAGCAGTACTTC
CASRGGLLYEQYF
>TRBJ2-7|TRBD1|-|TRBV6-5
TGTGCCAGCAGTTCGGGACAGGGGGCAAGGGAGCAGTACTTC
CASSSGQGAREQYF
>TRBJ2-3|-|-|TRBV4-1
TGCGCCAGCAGCCGGAGCTCTAGCACAGATACGCAGTATTTT
CASSRSSSTDTQYF
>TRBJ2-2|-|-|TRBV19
TGTGCCAGTAGTATAGCGGGAGACACCGGGGAGCTGTTTTTT
CASSIAGDTGELFF
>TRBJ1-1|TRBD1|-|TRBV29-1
TGCAGCGTAACTGGACAGGGAAACACTGAAGCTTTCTTT
CSVTGQGNTEAFF
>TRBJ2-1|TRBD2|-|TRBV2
TGTGCCAGCAGGGGACTAGCGGGAGCTTTTATAGAGCAGTTCTTC
CASRGLAGAFIEQFF
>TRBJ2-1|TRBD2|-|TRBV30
TGTGCCTGGAGTGTCTCCGGGAGGTCCAATGAGCAGTTCTTC
CAWSVSGRSNEQFF
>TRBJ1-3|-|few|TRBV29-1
TGCAGCGTTGTAGGGGGGGCAAATGGAAACACCATATATTTT
CSVVGGANGNTIYF
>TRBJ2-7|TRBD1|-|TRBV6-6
TGTGCCAGCAGTTACTCTTCCGACAGGGGCCACGAGCAGTACTTC
CASSYSSDRGHEQYF
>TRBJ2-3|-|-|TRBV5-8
TGTGCCAGCAGCTCAGAGTTGGGAGGCACAGATACGCAGTATTTT
CASSSELGGTDTQYF
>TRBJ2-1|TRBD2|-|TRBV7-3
TGTGCCAGCAGCGCCGGCCTAGCGGTAGGTCCCGAGCAGTTCTTC
CASSAGLAVGPEQFF
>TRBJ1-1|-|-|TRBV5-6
TGTGCCAGCAGCTTAAGGGCGGGGCACACTGAAGCTTTCTTT
CASSLRAGHTEAFF
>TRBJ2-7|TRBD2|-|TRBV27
TGTGCCAGCAGTTTAAGTTGGGGAGGGCAGGGTTTGTACGAGCAGTACTTC
CASSLSWGGQGLYEQYF
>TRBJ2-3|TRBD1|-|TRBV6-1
TGTGCCAGCAGTGATTTGGGTGGACAGGGATTAATAGGGCAGTATTTT
CASSDLGGQGLIGQYF
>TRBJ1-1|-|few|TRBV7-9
TGTGCCAGCAGCTTATCAGGGAATTCGAACACTGAAGCTTTCTTT
CASSLSGNSNTEAFF
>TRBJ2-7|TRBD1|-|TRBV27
TGTGCCAGCAGTTCTTCCGGGACAGGGTCCTACGAGCAGTACTTC
CASSSSGTGSYEQYF
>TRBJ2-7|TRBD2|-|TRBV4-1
TGCGCCAGCAGCCAAGAGTTAGGGACTAGCGGACCCTACGAGCAGTACTTC
CASSQELGTSGPYEQYF